This T cell receptor (beta chain) was profiled in a study of blood T cell repertoires in COVID-19. Trimming cost V 4 bases and J 2 bases, with 15 bases left between them. This CDR3 has 15 residues. Germline lookup yields CDR1 LGHDT and CDR2 YNNKEL (reference sequence). The assay was immunoSEQ multiplex PCR, and TCRdb's table has in-frame clones only and misses some. Here the sample spans fewer than 200,000 clones, around 83% being singletons. The chain links TRBV3-1 (or the pseudogene TRBV3-2) to TRBJ2-7; a possible D gene is TRBD2 (7 bases). Material for sequencing was PBMCs or T cells enriched from blood (not recorded which). The sequence was collected from a woman aged 50 to 65 in a cohort exposed to, infected with or recovered from COVID-19 (not recorded which). The CDR3 spells CASSPGWGGPYEQYF. The CDR3 bases are TGTGCCAGCAGCCCCGGTTGGGGGGGCCCCTACGAGCAGTACTTC.